The T cell receptor (beta chain) under discussion was sequenced for a study of CD8 T cells in ankylosing spondylitis. The CDR3 spans 17 residues. In germline, CDR1 is MNHEY, CDR2 SVGAGI. Trimming cost V 0 bases and J 0 bases, with 15 bases left between them. This clonotype was recorded a few times. One entry per CDR3 protein, called by TCRdb with MiXCR from the 5' RACE reads. The data hold 250,000 or so distinct CDR3 sequences, with over 15% observed a single time. The rearrangement uses TRBV6-5 and TRBJ2-7; D is perhaps TRBD1 (6 bases). The clonotype was recovered from a male donor with ankylosing spondylitis or in good health (not recorded which). The source material was blood, either unsorted or a sorted T cell fraction (not recorded which). The CDR3, as DNA: TGTGCCAGCAGTTACTCGATCGCACAGGGACCCTCCTACGAGCAGTACTTC. Translation: CASSYSIAQGPSYEQYF.